This entry is about one T cell receptor beta chain. The antigen is not known. Regarding donors, all were healthy bone marrow donors. PCR primers comprised 60 Vbeta and 13 Jbeta primers. The repertoire was sequenced with immunoSEQ multiplex PCR; TCRdb's copy has only in-frame clones and lacks some. The sample includes approximately 70,000 clones, roughly two thirds of them seen just once. This sample stems from a study of cytomegalovirus exposure and HLA in healthy donors. Overall study findings and caveats: Specificity for CMV antigens was confirmed in vitro for a few of the CMV-associated chains. There were some public TCRs occurring in many donors, but most TCR sequences were rare.

V was clipped by 3 bases and J by 4 bases, with 15 bases between them. The CDR3 spans 15 residues. Germline assignment: CDR1 MNHEY and CDR2 SMNVEV (reference sequence). This chain joins TRBV27 and TRBJ1-2; the D is unclear. The origin of this receptor is a middle-aged man in good health and CMV-seropositive. Sample: PBMCs. The CDR3 coding sequence is TGTGCCAGCAGTTTTCAAGGAGGCACTACCTATGGCTACACCTTC. Translation gives CASSFQGGTTYGYTF.